This record concerns one T cell receptor (beta chain) sequence. This entry comes from a study of Tregs in tolerant kidney transplant recipients. Method: immunoSEQ multiplex PCR; TCRdb's copy keeps in-frame clones and lacks some. Counted here are hundreds of thousands of clones, 84% occurring once; the ten biggest clones make up 0.5% to 0.65%. Germline V lookup: CDR1 LNHDA, CDR2 SQIVND (reference sequence). Trimming cost V 7 bases and J 10 bases, with 22 bases left between them. This CDR3 is 15 amino acids long. V gene TRBV19 combines with J gene TRBJ1-4, with D perhaps TRBD1 (5 bases). The receptor was derived from a human donor in good health. Input material: CD4+ T cells from blood. DNA for the CDR3: TGTGCCAGTATCCTACTTGGGGCCCCTGAAGGAAAACTGTTTTTT. It codes for CASILLGAPEGKLFF.